This TCR beta chain derives from a study of T cell responses to AZD1222 COVID-19 vaccine. Losses at the gene ends were 3 bases for V and 1 base for J; bases not matched to a gene: 5. The CDR3 consists of 14 residues. Germline CDR1 reads GTSNPN; CDR2 reads SVGIG (reference sequence). Generated by immunoSEQ multiplex PCR, the TCRdb table keeps only in-frame clones and is missing some. The data show about 78,000 clones, 90% seen once. This receptor was taken from an adult who received the AZD1222 COVID-19 vaccine. The rearrangement uses TRBV30 and TRBJ1-1; 7 bases match TRBD1. The material sequenced was peripheral blood, taken 28 days after the second AZD1222 dose. The CDR3 region has the DNA TGTGCCTGGAGAAAGACAGGGCCGAACACTGAAGCTTTCTTT. Amino acids: CAWRKTGPNTEAFF.